This TCR beta chain came from a study of response to subunit inactivated influenza vaccine. This clonotype occurred a few times. Via MiXCR, TCRdb re-called the RT-PCR reads, giving one row per CDR3 protein. The sample comprises roughly 190,000 distinct CDR3 sequences, about an eighth of which are singletons, and less than 30% rests with the top ten. These data were also filed under a second study, of T cells expressing NK-cell markers. That paper states: Making the TCR beta cDNA relied on 5'RACE template switching with UMIs. Sorted CD3+CD56+NKG2C+, CD3+CD56+NKG2C- and CD3+CD56-NKG2C+ T-cell subsets were beta-chain profiled. In about six donors, dominant CD3+CD56+NKG2C+ clones formed roughly 1.0-8% of CD8+ cells. Also leading the CD3+CD56-NKG2C+ fraction in several donors were these clonotypes. HCMV specificity of the expanded NKG2C+ T cell clones was not established.

The receptor's source is a man in his forties or fifties who received an inactivated influenza vaccine. The sequences come from CD8+ T cells sorted from PBMCs, collected 12 days after vaccination.

The DNA for the CDR3 is TGTGCCTGGAGTGAGTACGCGAATGAGCAGTTCTTC. It specifies CAWSEYANEQFF. V usage is TRBV30 and J usage is TRBJ2-1, with no clear D. The CDR3 runs 12 residues. V lost 1 base to trimming and J lost 7 bases, with 8 bases between them. The germline gives CDR1 GTSNPN, CDR2 SVGIG (reference sequence).